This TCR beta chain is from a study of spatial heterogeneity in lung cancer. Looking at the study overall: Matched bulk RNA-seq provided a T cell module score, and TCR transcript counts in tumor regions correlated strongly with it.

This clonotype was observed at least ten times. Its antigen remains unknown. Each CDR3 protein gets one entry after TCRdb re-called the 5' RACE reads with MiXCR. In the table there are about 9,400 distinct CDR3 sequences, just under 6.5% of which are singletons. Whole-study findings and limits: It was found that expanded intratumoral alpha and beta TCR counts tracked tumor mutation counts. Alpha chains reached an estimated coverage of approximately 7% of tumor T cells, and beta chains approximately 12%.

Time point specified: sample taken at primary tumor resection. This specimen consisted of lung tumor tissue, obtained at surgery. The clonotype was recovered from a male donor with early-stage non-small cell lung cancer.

This CDR3 is CASSRDIPISGYTF. CDR3 nucleotides: TGTGCCAGCTCACGGGACATACCTATCTCTGGCTACACCTTC. The chain joins TRBV18 to TRBJ1-2, with D possibly matching TRBD1 (6 bases). CDR1 KGHSH and CDR2 LQKENI come from the germline V gene. CDR3 length: 14 residues. The germline V and J ends were trimmed by 4 bases and 7 bases, with 16 bases remaining between them.